Each of the 30 T cell receptor beta chains below was sequenced from the same sample in a study of T-cell memory formation after mild COVID-19. TCRdb reprocessed the 5' RACE reads via MiXCR and lists one record per CDR3 protein. The table has 240,000 or so distinct CDR3 sequences, 9.4% seen once. Input material: PBMCs or a T cell subset sorted from them (not recorded which). These receptors were collected from a man aged 18 to 29 who had mild COVID-19 (a few samples of this study predate the infection). Cell type and time point are not known.

This clonotype has only a few counts. The rearrangement links TRBV5-1 to TRBJ2-1, with D uncertain. Germline CDR1 SGHRS, CDR2 YFSETQ. Trimming cost V 0 bases and J 4 bases, with 11 bases left between them. The length of the CDR3 is 15 residues. CDR3 protein: CASSLVSQQYNEQFF. CDR3 nucleotides: TGCGCCAGCAGCTTGGTCTCGCAACAGTACAATGAGCAGTTCTTC.

The rearrangement uses TRBV15 and TRBJ1-2; a possible D gene is TRBD1 (5 bases). Trimming stripped 0 bases from V and 5 bases from J, with 22 bases between. Looked up from germline, CDR1 is LNHNV and CDR2 is YYDKDF (reference sequence). This CDR3 has 18 amino acids. CDR3 residues: CATSRDVPGSPGRYGYTF. In DNA, the CDR3 is TGTGCCACCAGCAGAGATGTTCCAGGGTCCCCCGGGAGGTATGGCTACACCTTC.

The chain employs TRBV5-1 and TRBJ1-2; 10 bases line up with TRBD1. The junction had 1 base not matched to a gene; V was cut back by 3 bases and J by 2 bases. The CDR3 is made up of 14 amino acids. Per the germline V gene, CDR1 is SGHRS and CDR2 is YFSETQ. The CDR3 DNA is TGCGCCAGCAGCTCGACAGGGGGCAACTATGGCTACACCTTC. Translating it yields CASSSTGGNYGYTF. Combining the CDR3 with reference TRBV5-1 and TRBJ1-2 gives the whole variable domain KAGVTQTPRYLIKTRGQQVTLSCSPISGHRSVSWYQQTPGQGLQFLFEYFSETQRNKGNFPGRFSGRQFSNSRSEMNVSTLELGDSALYLCASSSTGGNYGYTFGSGTRLTVV.

This chain joins TRBV20-1 and TRBJ1-2, with D uncertain. Per germline, CDR1 DFQATT and CDR2 SNEGSKA (reference sequence). The CDR3 runs 13 residues. V lost 3 bases and J lost 4, with 12 bases in between. For the CDR3, the DNA is TGCAGTGCTAGGATCACCGCTGGCTATGGCTACACCTTC. This translates into CSARITAGYGYTF.

Details on this clonotype: Sequence at one end of the junction differs from germline and may be a read error. The chain employs TRBV11-1 and TRBJ2-1; maybe TRBD2 (6 bases). CDR3 length: 14 amino acids. CDR1 SGHAT and CDR2 FQDESV come from the germline V gene (reference sequence). This CDR3 reads CASRLGSGASEQFF. DNA of the CDR3: TGTGCCAGCAGATTAGGATCGGGAGCGTCTGAGCAGTTCTTC. The full variable domain, rest sourced from reference TRBV11-1 and TRBJ2-1, is EAEVAQSPRYKITEKSQAVAFWCDPISGHATLYWYRQILGQGPELLVQFQDESVVDDSQLPKDRFSAERLKGVDSTLKIQPAELGDSAMYLCASRLGSGASEQFFGPGTRLTVL.

The chain has TRBV5-1 and TRBJ2-7; D unclear. The germline V gene has CDR1 SGHRS and CDR2 YFSETQ. There are 15 residues in the CDR3. V lost 2 bases to trimming and J lost 2 bases, with 14 bases between them. CDR3 sequence: CASSFAAAPPYEQYF. The CDR3 DNA is TGCGCCAGCAGCTTCGCAGCCGCCCCCCCCTACGAGCAGTACTTC.

This clonotype has just a few counts. The CDR3 protein is CARSGTGRYQPQHF. CDR3 in DNA: TGTGCCAGAAGCGGGACAGGGCGCTACCAGCCCCAGCATTTT. The chain couples TRBV7-2 to TRBJ1-5, with 9 bases that match TRBD1. The J segment lost 7 bases and the V segment lost 9 bases, leaving 10 bases of the junction unmatched. Germline-derived CDR1 and CDR2 are SGHTA and FQGNSA. The length of the CDR3 is 14 residues.

This clonotype has a handful of counts. The rearrangement uses TRBV5-1 and TRBJ1-4; D gene unclear. The CDR3 contains 14 residues. In germline, CDR1 is SGHRS, CDR2 YFSETQ. Trimming took off 1 base at V and 8 bases at J, with 12 bases between the two ends. As DNA, the CDR3 is TGCGCCAGCAGCTTGACAGCAGATTACGAAAAACTGTTTTTT. It translates to CASSLTADYEKLFF.

The V call is TRBV7-9, the J call TRBJ1-2, with D unresolved. The CDR3 sequence is 12 residues long. The germline V gene has CDR1 SEHNR and CDR2 FQNEAQ (reference sequence). Trimming pared 7 bases from V and 2 bases from J, leaving 8 bases between. The CDR3 spells CASINSNYGYTF. CDR3 DNA sequence: TGTGCCAGCATCAACAGCAACTATGGCTACACCTTC. Drawing the rest from reference TRBV7-9 and TRBJ1-2, the complete variable domain is DTGVSQNPRHKITKRGQNVTFRCDPISEHNRLYWYRQTLGQGPEFLTYFQNEAQLEKSRLLSDRFSAERPKGSFSTLEIQRTEQGDSAMYLCASINSNYGYTFGSGTRLTVV.

V usage is TRBV5-6 and J usage is TRBJ2-7; possibly TRBD1 for D (6 bases). This CDR3 contains 17 residues. Per the germline V gene, CDR1 is SGHDT and CDR2 is YYEEEE. V was pared by 0 bases and J by 6 bases, with 22 bases between. CDR3 in DNA: TGTGCCAGCAGCTTGGTGTTGGCAGGGGATTATATGGGCGAGCAGTACTTC. It specifies CASSLVLAGDYMGEQYF. The variable domain in full, with the rest retrieved from reference TRBV5-6 and TRBJ2-7, is DAGVTQSPTHLIKTRGQQVTLRCSPKSGHDTVSWYQQALGQGPQFIFQYYEEEERQRGNFPDRFSGHQFPNYSSELNVNALLLGDSALYLCASSLVLAGDYMGEQYFGPGTRLTVT.

This clonotype turned up a few times. The chain employs TRBV7-3 and TRBJ2-1; TRBD2 aligns across 16 bases. V lost 5 bases and J lost 7; bases outside the gene matches: 8. The germline CDR1 and CDR2 sequences are SGHTA and FQGTGA. The CDR3 spans 17 residues. Here the CDR3 reads CASSPGTSGGELNEQFF. DNA of the CDR3: TGTGCCAGCAGCCCTGGGACTAGCGGGGGGGAATTGAATGAGCAGTTCTTC.

This clonotype was picked up a small number of times. V is TRBV5-1 and J is TRBJ2-1; TRBD1 is a possible D gene (6 bases). Germline CDR1 is SGHRS and CDR2 is YFSETQ. Trimming stripped 7 bases from V and 5 bases from J, with 19 bases between. This CDR3 is 15 amino acids long. The CDR3 loop reads CASGTGPGENNEQFF. Written as DNA, the CDR3 is TGCGCCAGCGGAACAGGGCCAGGGGAGAACAATGAGCAGTTCTTC.

A single count supports this clonotype. The chain recombines TRBV11-3 with TRBJ2-7; either TRBD1 or TRBD2 may supply D (6 bases each). CDR1 and CDR2 from the germline V gene are SGHNT and YENEEA. With 4 bases removed from V and 2 bases from J, the gap between germline ends came to 15 bases. The CDR3 is 15 residues long. Here the CDR3 reads CASSYKRGVTYEQYF. CDR3 bases: TGTGCCAGCAGCTATAAGAGGGGGGTTACCTACGAGCAGTACTTC.

The rearrangement uses TRBV29-1 and TRBJ2-7, with D perhaps TRBD1 (6 bases). The CDR3 has 12 residues. V lost 1 base and J lost 6, with 10 bases in between. Looked up from germline, CDR1 is SQVTM and CDR2 is ANQGSEA. The chain's CDR3 is CSVEVLGGEQYF. Written as DNA, the CDR3 is TGCAGCGTTGAAGTTTTAGGGGGCGAGCAGTACTTC.

In the case of this clonotype: One end of the junction does not line up with germline, which may come from a read error. The rearrangement links TRBV5-4 to TRBJ2-6; a possible D gene is TRBD1 (6 bases). Per germline, CDR1 SGHNT and CDR2 YYREEE (reference sequence). The CDR3 length is 13 residues. In DNA form, the CDR3 reads TGTGCTAGCAGGGGAACTGGGGCCAACGTCCTGACTTTC. Its translation is CASRGTGANVLTF. The full variable domain, in which reference TRBV5-4 and TRBJ2-6 provide the parts outside the CDR3, is ETGVTQSPTHLIKTRGQQVTLRCSSQSGHNTVSWYQQALGQGPQFIFQYYREEENGRGNFPPRFSGLQFPNYSSELNVNALELDDSALYLCASRGTGANVLTFGAGSRLTVL.

The chain carries TRBV10-3 and TRBJ2-3; TRBD1 agrees at 9 bases. The J segment lost 3 bases and the V segment lost 6 bases, leaving 1 base of the junction unmatched. CDR1 ENHRY and CDR2 SYGVKD come from the germline V gene. The CDR3 has 13 amino acids. This CDR3 reads CAIRTGGTDTQYF. The CDR3 region has the DNA TGTGCCATCAGGACAGGGGGGACAGATACGCAGTATTTT.

This chain uses TRBV7-2 with TRBJ2-7, with D unclear. Looked up from germline, CDR1 is SGHTA and CDR2 is FQGNSA. This CDR3 contains 15 residues. V was shortened by 2 bases and J by 0 bases, with 11 bases between the two germline ends. In nucleotides, the CDR3 is TGTGCCAGCAGCTTATGGGTATATGCCTCCTACGAGCAGTACTTC. Translated, it gives CASSLWVYASYEQYF. The full variable domain, rest sourced from reference TRBV7-2 and TRBJ2-7, is GAGVSQSPSNKVTEKGKDVELRCDPISGHTALYWYRQSLGQGLEFLIYFQGNSAPDKSGLPSDRFSAERTGGSVSTLTIQRTQQEDSAVYLCASSLWVYASYEQYFGPGTRLTVT.

This clonotype turned up a few times. The chain employs TRBV29-1 and TRBJ2-1, with D perhaps TRBD1 (6 bases). The ends were cut back, 0 bases at V and 3 bases at J, with 15 bases in the middle. The CDR3 contains 16 residues. From germline, CDR1 is SQVTM and CDR2 ANQGSEA. The CDR3 nucleotides are TGCAGCGTTGAAGATCGAGGGGGAAGTGACTACAATGAGCAGTTCTTC. It yields the protein CSVEDRGGSDYNEQFF.

V and J are TRBV7-9 and TRBJ2-2, with a weak D call TRBD2 (6 bases). CDR3 length: 15 residues. V was shortened by 5 bases and J by 5 bases, with 15 bases between the two germline ends. The germline CDR1 and CDR2 sequences are SEHNR and FQNEAQ (reference sequence). The CDR3 DNA follows: TGTGCCAGCAGCGGATTAGCACGGGGGACCGGGGAGCTGTTTTTT. It is translated as CASSGLARGTGELFF.

Written as DNA, the CDR3 is TGTGCCAGCAGTACCGGGGGCGCAGAGACCCAGTACTTC. Translated: CASSTGGAETQYF. V usage is TRBV7-3 and J usage is TRBJ2-5; D may correspond to TRBD1 or TRBD2 (6 bases each). Per germline, CDR1 SGHTA and CDR2 FQGTGA. This CDR3 is 13 amino acids long. The V end lost 6 bases, the J end lost 4 bases, and 12 bases lay between the germline ends.

This clonotype has just a few counts. V and J are TRBV7-2 and TRBJ1-2, with D possibly matching TRBD1 (5 bases). From germline, CDR1 is SGHTA and CDR2 FQGNSA. V was clipped by 2 bases and J by 0 bases, with 19 bases between them. The CDR3 runs 18 residues. In nucleotides, the CDR3 is TGTGCCAGCAGCTTACTGCAGGGTTTACCCACGGCTAACTATGGCTACACCTTC. Translated, it gives CASSLLQGLPTANYGYTF.

This clonotype has more than one count but fewer than ten. This chain uses TRBV20-1 with TRBJ1-5, with a weak D call TRBD1 (6 bases). Germline lookup yields CDR1 DFQATT and CDR2 SNEGSKA (reference sequence). The length of the CDR3 is 15 residues. V was cut by 6 bases and J by 2 bases, with 17 bases left in between. This chain's CDR3 is CSAHTGNSGNQPQHF. The CDR3 coding sequence is TGCAGTGCGCATACAGGGAATTCTGGCAATCAGCCCCAGCATTTT.

A few counts support this clonotype. The rearrangement links TRBV11-2 to TRBJ1-6; D gene unclear. Germline values: CDR1 SGHAT, CDR2 FQNNGV. Trimming left V 1 base short and J 5 bases short, with 6 bases between. CDR3 length: 14 residues. The CDR3: CASSLVVDNSPLHF. CDR3 in DNA: TGTGCCAGCAGCTTAGTAGTGGATAATTCACCCCTCCACTTT.

This chain connects TRBV5-4 to TRBJ2-5, with D hard to call. The CDR3 has 13 residues. Trimming cost V 5 bases and J 3 bases, with 11 bases left between them. Looked up from germline, CDR1 is SGHNT and CDR2 is YYREEE (reference sequence). The CDR3 DNA reads as TGTGCCAGCAGACCAGACTGGAAAGAGACCCAGTACTTC. It yields the protein CASRPDWKETQYF.

This clonotype was seen a handful of times. The chain carries TRBV6-8 and TRBJ2-7; perhaps D is TRBD1 or TRBD2 (5 bases each). Germline CDR1 is MNHGY and CDR2 is SAAAGT. The CDR3 extends over 12 amino acids. CDR3 DNA sequence: TGTGCCAGCAGTACCCTTTCTACCAGGGAGAACGTC. It codes for CASSTLSTRENV.

The chain joins TRBV5-1 to TRBJ2-5, with D hard to call. V lost 0 bases and J 2 bases, leaving 8 bases between the germline ends. This CDR3 comprises 14 residues. Germline CDR1 SGHRS, CDR2 YFSETQ. CDR3 nucleotides: TGCGCCAGCAGCTTGGAGGGCAGTCAAGAGACCCAGTACTTC. It translates to CASSLEGSQETQYF.

This clonotype has more than one count but fewer than ten. This chain joins TRBV20-1 and TRBJ2-2; TRBD2 aligns across 11 bases. This CDR3 contains 14 residues. J lost 4 bases, V lost 3 bases, and 1 base had no gene match. The germline gives CDR1 DFQATT, CDR2 SNEGSKA (reference sequence). The chain's CDR3 is CSASSGGATGELFF. CDR3 nucleotides: TGCAGTGCTAGTAGCGGGGGGGCCACCGGGGAGCTGTTTTTT.

This clonotype was seen more than once but under ten times. The rearrangement links TRBV7-2 to TRBJ1-2, with TRBD1 identical over 7 bases. Germline lookup yields CDR1 SGHTA and CDR2 FQGNSA. The CDR3 runs to 13 residues. Trimming at V came to 5 bases and at J to 4 bases, leaving 4 bases not matched to a gene. CDR3 nucleotide sequence: TGTGCCAGCAGCCAAGGACAGGTCTATGGCTACACCTTC. Translation gives CASSQGQVYGYTF.

Only a few counts were recorded for this clonotype. This sequence joins TRBV5-5 and TRBJ1-4, with 10 nucleotides matching TRBD1. The J segment lost 8 bases and the V segment lost 4 bases, leaving 5 bases of the junction unmatched. CDR1 SGHKS and CDR2 YYEKEE come from the germline V gene (reference sequence). CDR3 size: 14 residues. This CDR3 is CASSNGTGDEKLFF. The CDR3, as DNA: TGTGCCAGCAGCAACGGGACAGGGGACGAAAAACTGTTTTTT.

This clonotype was seen ten or more times. The chain uses TRBV12-3 or TRBV12-4 and TRBJ2-2, with D possibly being TRBD1 (5 bases). Trimming pared 6 bases from V and 2 bases from J, leaving 13 bases between. The CDR3 consists of 15 residues. The DNA for the CDR3 is TGTGCCAGCAGCCGCGCAGGACATAACACCGGGGAGCTGTTTTTT. Protein sequence: CASSRAGHNTGELFF.